Shown below are 14 T cell receptor beta chains from a single sample sequenced in a study of cytotoxic CD8 clonotypes in ibrutinib-treated CLL. Data came from immunoSEQ multiplex PCR; TCRdb stores just in-frame clones and leaves some out. The table has roughly 52,000 clones, roughly 50% seen once; the top ten hold about 30%. The input for sequencing was PBMCs, taken after 12 months of ibrutinib treatment. The receptor set was obtained from a human donor with chronic lymphocytic leukemia.

The chain joins TRBV7-2 to TRBJ2-2; no clear D gene. The V end was cut by 0 bases, the J end by 8 bases, with 10 bases between. CDR3 length: 14 residues. Germline V CDR1 and CDR2: SGHTA, FQGNSA. The CDR3 spells CASSLALLGGELFF. CDR3 nucleotides: TGTGCCAGCAGCTTAGCGCTCCTCGGGGGGGAGCTGTTTTTT.

This clone was seen a handful of times. In nucleotides, the CDR3 is TGTGCCAGCAGCTTACAGGGCGTTAGCAATCAGCCCCAGCATTTT. It encodes CASSLQGVSNQPQHF. V gene TRBV7-2 combines with J gene TRBJ1-5; D possibly corresponds to TRBD1 (5 bases). The CDR3 runs to 15 residues. The V end was cut by 2 bases, the J end by 0 bases, with 8 bases between. The germline gives CDR1 SGHTA, CDR2 FQGNSA. The whole variable domain, filled in from reference TRBV7-2 and TRBJ1-5, reads GAGVSQSPSNKVTEKGKDVELRCDPISGHTALYWYRQSLGQGLEFLIYFQGNSAPDKSGLPSDRFSAERTGGSVSTLTIQRTQQEDSAVYLCASSLQGVSNQPQHFGDGTRLSIL.

In its sample, this clone was seen a few times. This rearrangement joins TRBV4-2 to TRBJ1-2, with 7 bases aligning to TRBD1. The CDR3 extends over 16 amino acids. Germline assignment: CDR1 LGHNA and CDR2 YNFKEQ. V trimming: 0 bases; J trimming: 4 bases; junction bases outside the gene matches: 8. CDR3: CASSQDGQVTTYGYTF. The CDR3 DNA is TGTGCCAGCAGCCAAGACGGACAGGTTACAACCTATGGCTACACCTTC.

The chain combines TRBV28 with TRBJ2-5; D gene ambiguous. The DNA end is a closer match to TRBJ2-7, so the J assignment may be wrong. This CDR3 has 14 amino acids. Germline V gives CDR1 MDHEN, CDR2 SYDVKM. DNA of the CDR3: TGTGCCAGCAGTTTGCCCTTTGGGACCTACGAGCAGTACTTC. It translates to CASSLPFGTYEQYF.

The V gene is TRBV29-1, the J gene TRBJ1-2; D uncertain. The germline gives CDR1 SQVTM, CDR2 ANQGSEA. Trimming pared 7 bases from V and 2 bases from J, leaving 8 bases between. The length of the CDR3 is 11 residues. The CDR3 region has the DNA TGCAGCGCGACGGAAAACTATGGCTACACCTTC. This sequence encodes CSATENYGYTF.

CDR3 nucleotides: TGTGCCAGCTCTGAGCGGGCCGGGGAGACCCAGTACTTC. This encodes CASSERAGETQYF. The rearrangement uses TRBV4-2 and TRBJ2-5; a weak D match, TRBD2 (6 bases). In germline, CDR1 is LGHNA, CDR2 YNFKEQ. The CDR3 runs 13 residues. The V gene lost 8 bases and the J gene lost 5 bases, with 15 bases spanning the gap.

This clone was observed a few times. The CDR3 reads CASRPGAHEQYF. In DNA, the CDR3 is TGTGCCAGCAGGCCGGGAGCACACGAGCAGTACTTC. The chain links TRBV6-1 to TRBJ2-7; a possible D gene is TRBD2 (6 bases). CDR3 length equals 12 residues. The V gene lost 6 bases and the J gene lost 5 bases, with 11 bases spanning the gap. The germline V gene has CDR1 MNHNS and CDR2 SASEGT.

This rearrangement joins TRBV7-9 to TRBJ1-1; the match to TRBD1 covers 7 bases. In germline, CDR1 is SEHNR, CDR2 FQNEAQ (reference sequence). The CDR3 runs to 14 residues. V was clipped by 5 bases and J by 11 bases; unmatched bases: 14. The CDR3 DNA is TGTGCCAGCAGCCCGACCCGGGACAGATTAGTGGCTTTCTTT. It is translated as CASSPTRDRLVAFF.

This clone has more than one count but fewer than ten. The chain links TRBV7-9 to TRBJ1-5; D uncertain. The ends were cut back, 1 base at V and 7 bases at J, with 5 bases in the middle. Germline V gene data show CDR1 as SEHNR and CDR2 as FQNEAQ (reference sequence). The CDR3 is made up of 12 amino acids. The CDR3 sequence: CASSLDPQPQHF. The CDR3 DNA reads TGTGCCAGCAGCTTAGATCCACAGCCCCAGCATTTT.

In this sample, this clone turned up many times. The V call is TRBV7-8, the J call TRBJ1-4; tentatively, D is TRBD1 (5 bases). V lost 1 base to trimming and J lost 4 bases, with 10 bases between them. Germline V gene sequence: CDR1 SGHVS, CDR2 FQNEAQ. The CDR3 is 15 amino acids. The DNA of the CDR3 is TGTGCCAGCAGCTTAGAAGACGGGGGTAATGAAAAACTGTTTTTT. Protein: CASSLEDGGNEKLFF. Full variable domain (missing parts from reference TRBV7-8 and TRBJ1-4): GAGVSQSPRYKVAKRGQDVALRCDPISGHVSLFWYQQALGQGPEFLTYFQNEAQLDKSGLPSDRFFAERPEGSVSTLKIQRTQQEDSAVYLCASSLEDGGNEKLFFGSGTQLSVL.

This clone showed up just a few times. The chain has TRBV5-1 and TRBJ2-1; TRBD2 might be the D (6 bases). Germline assignment: CDR1 SGHRS and CDR2 YFSETQ. The length of the CDR3 is 15 residues. Trimming pared 4 bases from V and 0 bases from J, leaving 11 bases between. The CDR3: CASSIRESSYNEQFF. DNA of the CDR3: TGCGCCAGCAGCATCCGGGAGAGCTCCTACAATGAGCAGTTCTTC.

This chain uses TRBV5-1 with TRBJ2-1; TRBD2 matches 8 bases. J lost 5 bases, V lost 0 bases, and 4 bases had no gene match. This CDR3 has 15 residues. Germline CDR1 and CDR2: SGHRS and YFSETQ. In DNA form, the CDR3 reads TGCGCCAGCAGCTTGGTGGCTAGCGGGCACAATGAGCAGTTCTTC. Its translation: CASSLVASGHNEQFF.

This clone was observed a few times. This rearrangement joins TRBV5-1 to TRBJ2-3, with D unclear. The germline gives CDR1 SGHRS, CDR2 YFSETQ. The CDR3 sequence is 15 residues long. V gave up 5 bases and J gave up 2 bases, with 15 bases separating them. CDR3 region: CASSSIRANTDTQYF. The CDR3 nucleotides read TGCGCCAGCAGTTCTATTCGGGCGAACACAGATACGCAGTATTTT.

This clone has ten or more counts. The chain employs TRBV5-1 and TRBJ1-1, with D possibly matching TRBD1 (6 bases). V was shortened by 0 bases and J by 4 bases, with 10 bases between the two germline ends. From germline, CDR1 is SGHRS and CDR2 YFSETQ. The CDR3 runs to 14 residues. This CDR3 reads CASSLGQAGTEAFF. The DNA for the CDR3 is TGCGCCAGCAGCTTGGGACAGGCCGGCACTGAAGCTTTCTTT.